This T cell receptor beta chain was captured by sequencing in a study of blood T cell repertoires in COVID-19 (dated by TCRdb to between 2020 and 2021). Regarding the study in general: Collaborator samples came from the United States, Italy and Spain and covered acute and convalescent phases of COVID-19. The prospective study material was composed of cDNA or gDNA derived from T cells, B-cell-depleted T cells, or PBMCs. The dataset comprised deeply sampled blood TCRbeta repertoires from subjects exposed to, actively infected with, or recovered from COVID-19. A freely available public database, intended as a resource for researchers studying the immune response to SARS-CoV-2, is where the repertoires were released. Samples came from the ongoing ImmuneRACE study (first 160 participants) plus 1,254 subjects from 6 global collaborators. Sample metadata almost always included a de-identified subject ID, COVID-19 status, age in years and sex. Where available, HLA class I and class II types were obtained from metadata supplied by the sample provider rather than from assay-based typing.

Reading the germline V gene (reference sequence) gives CDR1 SGHNT and CDR2 YYREEE. Trimming accounts for 3 bases at V and 7 bases at J, while the number of junction bases matched to no gene is 7. The CDR3 starts with the cysteine, ends with the phenylalanine, and has 13 residues. Only the CDR3 region is kept as DNA, spanning 39 bases read in frame from base 1. What the study reported, not specific to this receptor: How much clinical and demographic metadata was included differed by source and by participant, and the metadata was provided uncurated.

At one collaborating source in Seattle, patients were enrolled during active infection and were followed longitudinally through the course of disease. Each collaborating institution followed its own protocols to collect whole blood in K2EDTA tubes. For TCRbeta analysis, collaborators shipped samples as frozen whole blood, isolated PBMCs, or DNA extracted from either of those sample types. In the case of this clone: The antigen it binds to is not known. No clone much larger than this one lies a single base away; base qualities are absent.

TCRbeta CDR3 regions were amplified from genomic DNA using the immunoSEQ Assay, a bias-controlled multiplex PCR. The published analysis was carried out like this. Within the assay, amplification of reference gene primers was used to estimate how many nucleated cells each sample contained. To quantify the absolute abundance of each unique TCRbeta CDR3 rearrangement, sequence reads were collapsed and filtered. For each sample, productive Simpson clonality was calculated by taking the square root of Simpson's diversity index across productive rearrangements. Sourced from immuneACCESS, this table was stored by TCRdb with only in-frame sequences that have V and J called. A share of the clones is absent; for the studies checked, an unresolved V gene accounts for under half, and the remainder has no known explanation. V, J and clone size derive from that table, while D and trimming were established from the DNA sequence. For this sample there are around 470,000 clones; roughly nine tenths appear just once. Jointly, the top ten make up about 1% of the sample.

This chain is built from TRBV5-4 and TRBJ2-7; 7 central bases correspond to TRBD1. Material for sequencing was peripheral blood. The source of this sequence is a man younger than 35 with COVID-19, enrolled during active disease. Here is the DNA: TGTGCCAGCAGCTCCCAAACAGGGGTAGAGCAGTACTTC. Its product reads: CASSSQTGVEQYF.